This T cell receptor (beta chain) was sequenced for a study of Ad26.COV2.S vaccination and SARS-CoV-2 variants. Overall study findings and caveats: Vaccine and placebo recipients had comparable breadth of non-spike TCRs.

Sequenced by immunoSEQ multiplex PCR; TCRdb stores in-frame clones only, minus some. This table holds fewer than 800,000 clones, around 89% found once. Treatment of the sample: 15 to 20 received Ad26.COV2.S at low or high dose, single or two shots; about 5 received placebo; per-sample allocation not given. Sampling happened 63 days after the first vaccine or placebo injection. Concerning this clone itself: Its cognate antigen is unknown.

The sequences come from peripheral blood, collected in a trial of Ad26.COV2.S vaccine versus placebo. This sequence was found in a person aged 18-65 years who received the Ad26.COV2.S COVID-19 vaccine or a placebo.

CDR3 sequence: CASSLVGEDTEAFF. CDR3 nucleotide sequence: TGCGCCAGCAGCTTGGTGGGGGAGGACACTGAAGCTTTCTTT. The V call is TRBV5-1, the J call TRBJ1-1, with D maybe TRBD1 (5 bases). Deletions cut 0 bases from V and 3 bases from J, with 9 bases between. The CDR3 spans 14 residues. Germline values: CDR1 SGHRS, CDR2 YFSETQ.